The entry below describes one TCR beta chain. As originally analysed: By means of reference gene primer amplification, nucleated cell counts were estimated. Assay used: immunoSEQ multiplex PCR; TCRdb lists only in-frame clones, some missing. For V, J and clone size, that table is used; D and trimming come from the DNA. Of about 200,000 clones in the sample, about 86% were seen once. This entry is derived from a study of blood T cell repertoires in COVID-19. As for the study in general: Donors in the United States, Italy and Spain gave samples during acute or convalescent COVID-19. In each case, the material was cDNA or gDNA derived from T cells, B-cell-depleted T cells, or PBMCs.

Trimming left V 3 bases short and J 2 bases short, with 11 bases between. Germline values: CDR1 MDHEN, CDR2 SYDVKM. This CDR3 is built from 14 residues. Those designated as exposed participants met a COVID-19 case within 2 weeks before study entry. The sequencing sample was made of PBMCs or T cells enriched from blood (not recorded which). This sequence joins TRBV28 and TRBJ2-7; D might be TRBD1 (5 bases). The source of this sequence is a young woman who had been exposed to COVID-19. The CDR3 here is CASSLQGDAYEQYF. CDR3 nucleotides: TGTGCCAGCAGTTTGCAGGGTGACGCCTACGAGCAGTACTTC.